This T cell receptor beta chain was obtained from a study of PD-L1 blockade in urothelial cancer. For the study at large: Male sex and bladder-origin urothelial cancer were recorded for about 90% of the roughly 30 patients. Analyzed time points were 3 weeks (second dose) and 6 weeks after therapy began.

Germline V gene sequence: CDR1 LGHNA, CDR2 YSLEER. CDR3 length: 16 amino acids. V shed 0 bases and J shed 0 bases, with 11 bases lying between them. TCRdb keeps only in-frame clones here, not all; method: immunoSEQ multiplex PCR. The sample lists under 40,000 clones; about four fifths were seen once. The source is a man between 65 and 85 years old with urothelial cancer. Sequenced here: PBMCs, sampled around atezolizumab (anti-PD-L1) treatment. The chain is built from TRBV4-3 and TRBJ1-2; D is possibly TRBD1 (5 bases). This CDR3 reads CASSQDEGLANYGYTF. The CDR3 region has the DNA TGCGCCAGCAGCCAAGACGAGGGACTAGCTAACTATGGCTACACCTTC.